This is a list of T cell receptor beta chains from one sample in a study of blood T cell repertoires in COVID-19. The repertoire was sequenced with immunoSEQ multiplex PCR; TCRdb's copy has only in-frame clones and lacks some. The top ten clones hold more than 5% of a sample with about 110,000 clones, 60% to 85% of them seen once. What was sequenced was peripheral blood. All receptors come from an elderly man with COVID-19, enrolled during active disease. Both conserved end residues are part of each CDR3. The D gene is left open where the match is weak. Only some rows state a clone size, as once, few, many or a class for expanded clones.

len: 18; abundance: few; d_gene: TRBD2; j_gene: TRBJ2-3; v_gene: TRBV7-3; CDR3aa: CASSLKGWTSGWPDTQYF; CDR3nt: TGTGCCAGCAGCTTAAAAGGCTGGACTAGCGGGTGGCCAGATACGCAGTATTTT
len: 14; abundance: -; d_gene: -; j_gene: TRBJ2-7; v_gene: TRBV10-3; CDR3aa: CAISESGLAREQYF; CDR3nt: TGTGCCATCAGTGAGTCGGGTCTAGCGAGGGAGCAGTACTTC
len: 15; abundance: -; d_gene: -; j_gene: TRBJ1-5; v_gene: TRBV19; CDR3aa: CASTSLQEGNQPQHF; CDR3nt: TGTGCCAGTACTTCCTTGCAGGAAGGCAATCAGCCCCAGCATTTT
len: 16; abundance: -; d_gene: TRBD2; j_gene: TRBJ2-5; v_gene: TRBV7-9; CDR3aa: CASSLGLAGVRETQYF; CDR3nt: TGTGCCAGCAGCTTGGGACTAGCGGGAGTCAGAGAGACCCAGTACTTC
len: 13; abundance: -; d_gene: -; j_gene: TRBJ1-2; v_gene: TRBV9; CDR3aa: CASSVAAGYGYTF; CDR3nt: TGTGCCAGCAGCGTAGCGGCAGGCTATGGCTACACCTTC
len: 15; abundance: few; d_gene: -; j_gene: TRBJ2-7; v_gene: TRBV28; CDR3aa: CASSLGERRPHEQYF; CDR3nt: TGTGCCAGCAGCTTAGGGGAGAGGAGGCCCCACGAGCAGTACTTC
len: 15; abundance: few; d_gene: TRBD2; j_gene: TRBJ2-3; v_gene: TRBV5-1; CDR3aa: CASSLAGLAGDTQYF; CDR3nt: TGCGCCAGCAGCTTGGCCGGGTTAGCGGGGGATACGCAGTATTTT
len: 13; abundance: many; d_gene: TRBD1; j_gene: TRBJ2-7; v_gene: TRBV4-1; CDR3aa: CASSLNRGYEQYF; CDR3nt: TGCGCCAGCAGCCTAAACAGGGGCTACGAGCAGTACTTC
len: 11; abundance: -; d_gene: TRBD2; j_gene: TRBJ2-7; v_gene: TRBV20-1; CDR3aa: CSARTSLGQYF; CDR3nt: TGCAGTGCTCGGACTAGCTTGGGGCAGTACTTC
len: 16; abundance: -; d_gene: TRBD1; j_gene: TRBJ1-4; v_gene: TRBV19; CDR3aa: CASSTRQGAVNEKLFF; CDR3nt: TGTGCCAGTAGTACGCGGCAGGGGGCAGTTAATGAAAAACTGTTTTTT
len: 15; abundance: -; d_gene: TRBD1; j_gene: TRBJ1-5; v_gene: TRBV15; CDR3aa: CATSSFRDRDQPQHF; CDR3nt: TGTGCCACCAGCAGTTTTCGGGACAGGGATCAGCCCCAGCATTTT
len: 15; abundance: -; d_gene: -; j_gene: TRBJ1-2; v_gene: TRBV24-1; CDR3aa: CATSDLRVGALGYTF; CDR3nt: TGTGCCACCAGTGATTTGAGGGTGGGGGCTTTGGGCTACACCTTC
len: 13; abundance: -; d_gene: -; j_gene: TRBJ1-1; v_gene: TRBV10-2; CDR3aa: CASSESGRQMAFF; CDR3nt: TGCGCCAGCAGTGAGTCCGGCAGACAAATGGCTTTCTTT
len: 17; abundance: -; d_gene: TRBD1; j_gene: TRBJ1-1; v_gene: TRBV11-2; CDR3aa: CASSLDRSQGIDTEAFF; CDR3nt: TGTGCCAGCAGCTTAGATCGATCACAGGGGATAGACACTGAAGCTTTCTTT
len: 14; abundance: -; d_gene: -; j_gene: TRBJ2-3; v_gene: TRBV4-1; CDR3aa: CASSQDSPRDTQYF; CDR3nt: TGCGCCAGCAGCCAAGATTCTCCGAGAGATACGCAGTATTTT
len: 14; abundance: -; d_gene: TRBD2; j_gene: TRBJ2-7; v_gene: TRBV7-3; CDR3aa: CASSSSTSGVEQYF; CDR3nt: TGTGCCAGCAGCTCATCGACTAGCGGGGTAGAGCAGTACTTC
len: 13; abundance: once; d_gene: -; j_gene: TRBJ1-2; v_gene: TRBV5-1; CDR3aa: CASTRAANYGYTF; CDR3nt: TGCGCCAGCACCCGAGCGGCCAACTATGGCTACACCTTC
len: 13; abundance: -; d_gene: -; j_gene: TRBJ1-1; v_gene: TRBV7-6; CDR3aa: CASSFNLNTEAFF; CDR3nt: TGTGCCAGCAGCTTCAATTTGAACACTGAAGCTTTCTTT
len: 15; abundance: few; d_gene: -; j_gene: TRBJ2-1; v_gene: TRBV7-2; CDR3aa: CASSLVPGGNNEQFF; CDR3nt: TGTGCCAGCAGCCTGGTACCAGGAGGTAACAATGAGCAGTTCTTC
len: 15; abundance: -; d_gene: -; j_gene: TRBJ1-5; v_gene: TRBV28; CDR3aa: CASSLRSGNNQPQHF; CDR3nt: TGTGCCAGCAGTTTACGGTCAGGGAATAATCAGCCCCAGCATTTT
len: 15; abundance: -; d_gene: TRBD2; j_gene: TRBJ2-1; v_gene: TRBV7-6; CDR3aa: CASSGASGLRGEQFF; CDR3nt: TGTGCCAGCAGCGGAGCTAGCGGGCTTAGGGGAGAGCAGTTCTTC
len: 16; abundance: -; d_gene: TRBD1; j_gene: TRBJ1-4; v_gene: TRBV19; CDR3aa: CASSIHQGATNEKLFF; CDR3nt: TGTGCCAGTAGTATCCATCAGGGGGCAACTAATGAAAAACTGTTTTTT
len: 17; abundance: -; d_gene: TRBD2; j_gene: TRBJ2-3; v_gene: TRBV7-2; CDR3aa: CASSLLREFEYADTQYF; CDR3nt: TGTGCCAGCAGCTTATTGCGGGAGTTTGAATACGCAGATACGCAGTATTTT
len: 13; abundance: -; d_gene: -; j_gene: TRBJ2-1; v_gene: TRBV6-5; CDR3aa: CASSYTQDNEQFF; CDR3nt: TGTGCCAGCAGTTATACTCAGGACAATGAGCAGTTCTTC
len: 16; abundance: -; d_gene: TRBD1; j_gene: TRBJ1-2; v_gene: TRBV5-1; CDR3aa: CASSLAKGTGNYGYTF; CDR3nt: TGCGCCAGCAGCTTGGCCAAGGGGACAGGGAACTATGGCTACACCTTC
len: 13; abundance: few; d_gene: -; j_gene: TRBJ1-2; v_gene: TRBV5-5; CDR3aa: CASSQTPLDGYTF; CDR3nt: TGTGCCAGCAGCCAGACCCCCCTAGATGGCTACACCTTC
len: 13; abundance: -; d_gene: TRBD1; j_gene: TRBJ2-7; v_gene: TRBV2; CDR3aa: CASSRQGPYEQYF; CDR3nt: TGTGCCAGCAGTCGACAGGGGCCCTACGAGCAGTACTTC
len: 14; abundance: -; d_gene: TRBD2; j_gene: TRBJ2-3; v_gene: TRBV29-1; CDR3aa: CSAEGGRGVDTQYF; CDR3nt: TGCAGCGCCGAGGGCGGGAGAGGTGTAGATACGCAGTATTTT
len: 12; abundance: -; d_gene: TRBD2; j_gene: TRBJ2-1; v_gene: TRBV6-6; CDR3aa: CASSFRLAVQFF; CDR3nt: TGTGCCAGCAGTTTTCGGCTAGCGGTCCAGTTCTTC
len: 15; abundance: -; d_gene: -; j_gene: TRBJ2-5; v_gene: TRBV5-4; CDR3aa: CASSLERAGIETQYF; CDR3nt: TGTGCCAGCAGCTTGGAGCGGGCAGGGATTGAGACCCAGTACTTC
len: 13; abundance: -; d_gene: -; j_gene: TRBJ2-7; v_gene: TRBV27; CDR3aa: CASSSLDSYEQYF; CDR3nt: TGTGCCAGCAGTTCCTTGGACAGCTACGAGCAGTACTTC
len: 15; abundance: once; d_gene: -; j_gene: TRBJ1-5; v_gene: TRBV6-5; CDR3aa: CASSSHVGGAQPQHF; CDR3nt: TGTGCCAGCAGTTCGCACGTGGGTGGGGCTCAGCCCCAGCATTTT
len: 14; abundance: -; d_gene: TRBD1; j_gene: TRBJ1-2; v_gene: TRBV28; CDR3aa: CASSLPTGVKGYTF; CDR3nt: TGTGCCAGCAGTTTACCGACAGGGGTGAAAGGCTACACCTTC
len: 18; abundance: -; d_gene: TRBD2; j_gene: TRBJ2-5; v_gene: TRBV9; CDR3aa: CASSVGGLAGVLQETQYF; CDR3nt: TGTGCCAGCAGCGTAGGCGGACTAGCGGGAGTCTTACAAGAGACCCAGTACTTC
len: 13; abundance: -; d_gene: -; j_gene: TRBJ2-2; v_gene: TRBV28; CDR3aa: CASRLTSTGELFF; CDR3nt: TGTGCCAGCAGGCTCACTTCTACCGGGGAGCTGTTTTTT
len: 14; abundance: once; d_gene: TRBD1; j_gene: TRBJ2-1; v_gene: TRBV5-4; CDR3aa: CASSSGTGSNEQFF; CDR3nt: TGTGCCAGCAGCTCCGGGACAGGGTCGAATGAGCAGTTCTTC
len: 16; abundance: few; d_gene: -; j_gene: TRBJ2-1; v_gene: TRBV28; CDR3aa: CASSLSGAGAYNEQFF; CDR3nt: TGTGCCAGCAGTTTATCGGGGGCGGGAGCCTACAATGAGCAGTTCTTC
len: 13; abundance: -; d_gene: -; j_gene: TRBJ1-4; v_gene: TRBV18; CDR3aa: CASSPGVEEKLFF; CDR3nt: TGTGCCAGCTCACCAGGGGTGGAGGAGAAACTGTTTTTT
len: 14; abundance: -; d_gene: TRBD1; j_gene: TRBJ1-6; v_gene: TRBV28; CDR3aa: CASRLGQGGSPLHF; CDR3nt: TGTGCCAGCAGGCTGGGACAGGGTGGTTCACCCCTCCACTTT
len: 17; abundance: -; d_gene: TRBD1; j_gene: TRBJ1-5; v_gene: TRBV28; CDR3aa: CASSSGLAGGGNQPQHF; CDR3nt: TGTGCCAGCAGTTCGGGGTTGGCAGGGGGAGGCAATCAGCCCCAGCATTTT
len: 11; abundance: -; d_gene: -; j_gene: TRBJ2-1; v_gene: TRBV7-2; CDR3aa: CASRAQNEQFF; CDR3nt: TGTGCCAGCAGGGCCCAGAATGAGCAGTTCTTC
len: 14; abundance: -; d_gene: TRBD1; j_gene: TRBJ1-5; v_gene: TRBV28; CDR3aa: CASSVTGVNQPQHF; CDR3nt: TGTGCCAGCAGTGTAACAGGGGTCAATCAGCCCCAGCATTTT
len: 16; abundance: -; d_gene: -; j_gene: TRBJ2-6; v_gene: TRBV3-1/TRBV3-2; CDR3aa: CASGGSASSGANVLTF; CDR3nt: TGTGCCAGCGGGGGGAGCGCTAGCTCTGGGGCCAACGTCCTGACTTTC
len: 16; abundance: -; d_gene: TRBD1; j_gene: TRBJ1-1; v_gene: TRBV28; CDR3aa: CASRLTEGQGNTEAFF; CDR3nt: TGTGCCAGCAGGCTGACCGAGGGACAGGGGAACACTGAAGCTTTCTTT
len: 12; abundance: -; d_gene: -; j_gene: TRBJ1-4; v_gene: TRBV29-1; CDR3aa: CSVGGLGEKLFF; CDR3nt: TGCAGCGTTGGGGGCCTCGGGGAAAAACTGTTTTTT
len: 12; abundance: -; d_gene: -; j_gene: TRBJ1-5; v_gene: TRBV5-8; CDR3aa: CASSLSNQPQHF; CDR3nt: TGTGCCAGCAGCCTAAGCAATCAGCCCCAGCATTTT
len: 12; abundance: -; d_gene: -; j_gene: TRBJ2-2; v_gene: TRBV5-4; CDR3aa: CASREASGELFF; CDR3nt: TGTGCCAGCAGAGAGGCCAGCGGAGAGCTGTTTTTT
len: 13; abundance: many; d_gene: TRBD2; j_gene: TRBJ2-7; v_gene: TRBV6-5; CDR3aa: CASHPSGTYEQYF; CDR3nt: TGTGCCAGCCATCCTAGCGGGACCTACGAGCAGTACTTC
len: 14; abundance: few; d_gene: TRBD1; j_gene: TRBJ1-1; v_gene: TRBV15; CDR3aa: CATSWGTGGTEAFF; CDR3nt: TGTGCCACCAGCTGGGGGACAGGGGGAACTGAAGCTTTCTTT